This T cell receptor beta chain was observed in a study of blood T cells in healthy people across ages. Study findings and constraints: TCR beta diversity was tightly associated with the proportion of naive T cells.

This clonotype was counted a few times. Antigen: not known. PBMCs were isolated at a quantity of at least 6 million per sample. A second PCR of about 6 to 12 cycles used a sample-barcoded 5' primer and a J-beta primer mix. TCRdb used MiXCR to reprocess the 5' RACE reads, holding one entry per CDR3 protein. The table shows 650,000 to 1,000,000 distinct CDR3 sequences, with about 36% occurring only once. Input material: blood. The clonotype originates from a man between 18 and 29 years old in good health.

The CDR3 region has the DNA TGTGCCAGCACGGGGACGGACTACTATGGCTACACCTTC. Protein product: CASTGTDYYGYTF. The chain employs TRBV12-3 or TRBV12-4 and TRBJ1-2; possible D gene TRBD1, 5 bases. This CDR3 region has 13 residues. The germline V and J ends were trimmed by 7 bases and 3 bases, with 12 bases remaining between them.